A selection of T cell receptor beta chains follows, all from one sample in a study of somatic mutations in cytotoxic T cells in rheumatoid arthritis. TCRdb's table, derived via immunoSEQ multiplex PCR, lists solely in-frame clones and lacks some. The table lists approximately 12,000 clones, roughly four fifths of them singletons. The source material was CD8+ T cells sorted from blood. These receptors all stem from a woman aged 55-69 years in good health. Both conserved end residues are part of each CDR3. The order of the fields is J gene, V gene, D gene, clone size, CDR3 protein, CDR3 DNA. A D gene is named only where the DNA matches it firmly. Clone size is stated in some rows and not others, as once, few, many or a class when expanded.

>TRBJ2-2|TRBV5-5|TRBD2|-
CASSLPSGVVTGELFF
TGTGCCAGCAGCTTGCCTAGCGGGGTAGTCACCGGGGAGCTGTTTTTT
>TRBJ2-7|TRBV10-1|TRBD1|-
CASGPGQGSYEQYF
TGCGCCAGCGGACCGGGACAGGGATCCTACGAGCAGTACTTC
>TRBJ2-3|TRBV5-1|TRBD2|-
CASSGATSGDTDTQYF
TGCGCCAGCAGCGGAGCAACTAGCGGGGACACAGATACGCAGTATTTT
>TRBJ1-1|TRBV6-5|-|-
CASSYTSRGTEAFF
TGTGCCAGCAGTTACACGAGTCGTGGCACTGAAGCTTTCTTT
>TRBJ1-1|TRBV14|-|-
CASSQDWLTEAFF
TGTGCCAGCAGCCAAGATTGGCTTACTGAAGCTTTCTTT
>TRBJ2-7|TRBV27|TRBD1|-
CASSFGTGTYEQYF
TGTGCCAGCAGTTTTGGGACAGGGACCTACGAGCAGTACTTC
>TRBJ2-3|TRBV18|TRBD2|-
CASSPPTGGDTQYF
TGTGCCAGCTCACCCCCCACGGGAGGAGATACGCAGTATTTT
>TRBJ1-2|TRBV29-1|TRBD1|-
CSVEFWDSSNYGYTF
TGCAGCGTTGAATTTTGGGACAGCTCTAACTATGGCTACACCTTC
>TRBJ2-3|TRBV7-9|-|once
CASSLVEGLPNTDTQYF
TGTGCCAGCAGCTTAGTTGAGGGATTACCCAACACAGATACGCAGTATTTT
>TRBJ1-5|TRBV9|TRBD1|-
CASGTGGVGQPQHF
TGTGCCAGCGGGACAGGGGGCGTGGGTCAGCCCCAGCATTTT
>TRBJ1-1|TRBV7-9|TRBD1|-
CASSPPTGAMNTEAFF
TGTGCCAGCAGCCCCCCTACAGGGGCCATGAACACTGAAGCTTTCTTT
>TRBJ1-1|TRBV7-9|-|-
CASSLVVGPHTEAFF
TGTGCCAGCAGCTTAGTAGTGGGGCCTCACACTGAAGCTTTCTTT
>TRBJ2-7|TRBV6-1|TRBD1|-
CASSQGDRAPYEQYF
TGTGCCAGCAGTCAAGGAGACAGGGCCCCCTACGAGCAGTACTTC
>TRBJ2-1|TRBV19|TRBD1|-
CASSILETGVRYNEQFF
TGTGCCAGTAGTATTTTGGAGACAGGGGTTCGGTACAATGAGCAGTTCTTC
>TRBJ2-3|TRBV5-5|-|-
CASSDYTDTQYF
TGTGCCAGCAGCGACTACACAGATACGCAGTATTTT
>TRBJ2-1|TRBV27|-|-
CASSWASGTPGFFF
-
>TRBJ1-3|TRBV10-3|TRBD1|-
CAISEDRAIVNTIYF
TGTGCCATCAGTGAGGACAGGGCGATTGTAAACACCATATATTTT
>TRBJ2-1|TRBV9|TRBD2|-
CASSVDGGGANEQFF
TGTGCCAGCAGCGTAGATGGCGGGGGGGCGAATGAGCAGTTCTTC
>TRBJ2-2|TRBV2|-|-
CASSVGGLDTGELFF
TGTGCCAGCAGTGTGGGGGGGCTTGACACCGGGGAGCTGTTTTTT
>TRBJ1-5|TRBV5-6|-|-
CASSLGFAGDKSQHF
TGTGCCAGCAGCTTGGGGTTCGCAGGGGACAAGTCCCAGCATTTT
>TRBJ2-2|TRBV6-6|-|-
CASGGGPAGELFF
TGTGCCAGCGGGGGGGGCCCCGCCGGGGAGCTGTTTTTT
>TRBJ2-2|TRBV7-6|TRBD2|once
CASSLAASGNTGELFF
TGTGCCAGCAGCTTAGCGGCTAGCGGGAACACCGGGGAGCTGTTTTTT
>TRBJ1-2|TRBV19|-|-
CASSIYGLQTEGYTF
TGTGCCAGTAGTATTTATGGGCTCCAAACGGAAGGCTACACCTTC
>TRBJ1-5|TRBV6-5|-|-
CASSYSPGESNQPQHF
TGTGCCAGCAGTTACTCGCCAGGGGAGAGCAATCAGCCCCAGCATTTT
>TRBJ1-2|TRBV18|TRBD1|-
CASSPPGQGRDGYTF
TGTGCCAGCTCACCACCGGGACAGGGAAGGGATGGCTACACCTTC
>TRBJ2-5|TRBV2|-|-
CASSVQADQGPMGTQYF
TGTGCCAGCAGTGTTCAGGCCGATCAGGGGCCCATGGGGACCCAGTACTTC
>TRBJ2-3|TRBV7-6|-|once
CASSPSVSSTDTQYF
TGTGCCAGCAGCCCTAGCGTCTCTAGCACAGATACGCAGTATTTT
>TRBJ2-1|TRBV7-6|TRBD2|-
CASSLGTSGEEQFF
TGTGCCAGCAGCTTAGGGACTAGCGGGGAGGAGCAGTTCTTC
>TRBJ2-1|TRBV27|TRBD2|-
CASSLGEGNEQFF
TGTGCCAGCAGTTTGGGGGAGGGCAATGAGCAGTTCTTC
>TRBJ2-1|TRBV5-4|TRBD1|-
CASSPADRADNEQFF
TGTGCCAGCAGCCCCGCGGACAGGGCCGACAATGAGCAGTTCTTC
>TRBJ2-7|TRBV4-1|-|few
CASSQEGGTGEAYEQYF
TGCGCCAGCAGCCAAGAGGGGGGTACAGGGGAGGCCTACGAGCAGTACTTC
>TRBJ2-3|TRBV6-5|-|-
CASTGRGATDTQYF
TGTGCCAGCACGGGCCGGGGGGCAACAGATACGCAGTATTTT
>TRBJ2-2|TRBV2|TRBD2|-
CASRSGLAGGTNTGELFF
TGTGCCAGCAGATCAGGACTAGCGGGGGGGACGAACACCGGGGAGCTGTTTTTT
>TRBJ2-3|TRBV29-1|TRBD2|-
CSVFPAVAGGRTQYF
TGCAGCGTCTTCCCCGCGGTAGCGGGGGGGCGAACGCAGTATTTT
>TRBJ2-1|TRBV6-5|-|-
CASSYGTGANEQFF
TGTGCCAGCAGTTACGGGACTGGGGCCAATGAGCAGTTCTTC
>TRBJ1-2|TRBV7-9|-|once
CASSLGTYGYTF
TGTGCCAGCAGCTTGGGGACATATGGCTACACCTTC
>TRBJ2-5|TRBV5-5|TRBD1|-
CASSLDRGRGETQYF
TGTGCCAGCAGCTTGGACAGGGGACGGGGAGAGACCCAGTACTTC
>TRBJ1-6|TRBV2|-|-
CASTGEEVPLHF
TGTGCCAGCACGGGAGAGGAAGTACCCCTCCACTTT
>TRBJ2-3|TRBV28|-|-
CASSFRGITDTQYF
TGTGCCAGCAGTTTTAGGGGAATTACAGATACGCAGTATTTT
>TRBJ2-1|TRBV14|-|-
CASSQRGTGEQFF
TGTGCCAGCAGCCAACGGGGGACGGGTGAGCAGTTCTTC
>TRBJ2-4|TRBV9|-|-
CASSSEGTHKNIQYF
TGTGCCAGCAGCTCAGAAGGGACTCACAAAAACATTCAGTACTTC
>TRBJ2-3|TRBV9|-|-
CASSVAQADTQYF
TGTGCCAGCAGCGTGGCTCAAGCAGATACGCAGTATTTT